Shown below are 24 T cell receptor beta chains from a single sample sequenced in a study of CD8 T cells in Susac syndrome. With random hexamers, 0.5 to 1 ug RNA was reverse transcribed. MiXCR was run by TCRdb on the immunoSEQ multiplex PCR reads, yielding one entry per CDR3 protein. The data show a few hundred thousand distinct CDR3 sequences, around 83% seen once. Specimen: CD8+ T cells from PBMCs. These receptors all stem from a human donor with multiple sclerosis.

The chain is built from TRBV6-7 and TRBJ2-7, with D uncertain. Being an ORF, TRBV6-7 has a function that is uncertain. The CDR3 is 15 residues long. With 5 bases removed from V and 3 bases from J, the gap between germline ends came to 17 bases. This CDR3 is CASSPGPQAYYEQYF. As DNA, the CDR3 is TGTGCCAGCAGTCCCGGTCCGCAGGCCTACTACGAGCAGTACTTC.

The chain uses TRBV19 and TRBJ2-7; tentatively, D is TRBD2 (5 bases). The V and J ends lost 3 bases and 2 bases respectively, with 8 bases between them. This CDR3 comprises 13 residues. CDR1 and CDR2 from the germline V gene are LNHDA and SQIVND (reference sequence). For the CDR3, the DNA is TGTGCCAGTAGTATGGGAGTTACCTACGAGCAGTACTTC. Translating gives CASSMGVTYEQYF.

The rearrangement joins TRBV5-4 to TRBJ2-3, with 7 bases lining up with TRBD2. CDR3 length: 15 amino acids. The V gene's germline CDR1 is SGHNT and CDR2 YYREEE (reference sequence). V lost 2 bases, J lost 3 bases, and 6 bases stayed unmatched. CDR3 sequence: CASSFSGLPTDTQYF. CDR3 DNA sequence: TGTGCCAGCAGCTTCTCGGGACTACCAACAGATACGCAGTATTTT.

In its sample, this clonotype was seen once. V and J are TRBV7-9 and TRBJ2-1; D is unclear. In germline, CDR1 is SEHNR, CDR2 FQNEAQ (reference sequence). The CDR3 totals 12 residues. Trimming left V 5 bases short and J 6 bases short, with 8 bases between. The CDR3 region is CASSPRPNEQFF. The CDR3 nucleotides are TGTGCCAGCAGCCCCCGCCCCAATGAGCAGTTCTTC.

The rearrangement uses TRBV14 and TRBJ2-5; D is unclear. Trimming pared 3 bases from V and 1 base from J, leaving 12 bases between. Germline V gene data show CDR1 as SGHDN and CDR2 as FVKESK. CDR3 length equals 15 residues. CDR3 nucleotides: TGTGCCAGCAGCCAGGCACTACCCATCCAAGAGACCCAGTACTTC. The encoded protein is CASSQALPIQETQYF. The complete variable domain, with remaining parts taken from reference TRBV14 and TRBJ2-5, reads EAGVTQFPSHSVIEKGQTVTLRCDPISGHDNLYWYRRVMGKEIKFLLHFVKESKQDESGMPNNRFLAERTGGTYSTLKVQPAELEDSGVYFCASSQALPIQETQYFGPGTRLLVL.

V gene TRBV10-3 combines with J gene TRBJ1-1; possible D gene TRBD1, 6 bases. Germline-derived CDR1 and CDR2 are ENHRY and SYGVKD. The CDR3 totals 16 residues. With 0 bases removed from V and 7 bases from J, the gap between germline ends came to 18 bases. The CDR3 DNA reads TGTGCCATCAGTGAGTCATCGTGGGCAGGGGTGGATGAAGCTTTCTTT. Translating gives CAISESSWAGVDEAFF.

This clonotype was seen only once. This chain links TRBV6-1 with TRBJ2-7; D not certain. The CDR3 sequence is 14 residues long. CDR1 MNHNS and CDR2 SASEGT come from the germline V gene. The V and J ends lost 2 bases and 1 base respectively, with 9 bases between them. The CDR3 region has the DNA TGTGCCAGCAGTGAATTTGGCGGATCCTACGAGCAGTACTTC. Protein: CASSEFGGSYEQYF.

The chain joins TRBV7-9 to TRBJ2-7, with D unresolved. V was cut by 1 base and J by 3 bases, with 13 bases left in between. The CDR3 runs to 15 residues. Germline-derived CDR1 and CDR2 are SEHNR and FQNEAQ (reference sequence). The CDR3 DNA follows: TGTGCCAGCAGCTTAGGGGTTCGGCCCGACTACGAGCAGTACTTC. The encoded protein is CASSLGVRPDYEQYF.

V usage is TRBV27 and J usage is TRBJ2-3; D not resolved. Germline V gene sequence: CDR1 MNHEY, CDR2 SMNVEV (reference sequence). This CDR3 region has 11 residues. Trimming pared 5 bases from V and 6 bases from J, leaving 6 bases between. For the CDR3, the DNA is TGTGCCAGCAGTCCGCTGGATACGCAGTATTTT. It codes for CASSPLDTQYF.

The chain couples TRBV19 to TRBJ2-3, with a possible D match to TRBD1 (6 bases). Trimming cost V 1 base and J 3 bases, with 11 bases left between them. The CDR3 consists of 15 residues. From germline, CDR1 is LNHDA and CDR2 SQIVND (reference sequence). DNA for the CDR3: TGTGCCAGTAGTATAGGTGGCAGGGGTACAGATACGCAGTATTTT. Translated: CASSIGGRGTDTQYF.

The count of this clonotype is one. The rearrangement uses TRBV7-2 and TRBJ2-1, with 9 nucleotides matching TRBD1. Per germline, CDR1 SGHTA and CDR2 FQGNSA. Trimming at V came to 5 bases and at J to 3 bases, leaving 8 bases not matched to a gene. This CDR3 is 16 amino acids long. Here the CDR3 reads CASSVFRQGGYNEQFF. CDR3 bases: TGTGCCAGCAGCGTTTTTAGACAGGGGGGCTACAATGAGCAGTTCTTC. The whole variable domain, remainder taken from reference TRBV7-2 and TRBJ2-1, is GAGVSQSPSNKVTEKGKDVELRCDPISGHTALYWYRQSLGQGLEFLIYFQGNSAPDKSGLPSDRFSAERTGGSVSTLTIQRTQQEDSAVYLCASSVFRQGGYNEQFFGPGTRLTVL.

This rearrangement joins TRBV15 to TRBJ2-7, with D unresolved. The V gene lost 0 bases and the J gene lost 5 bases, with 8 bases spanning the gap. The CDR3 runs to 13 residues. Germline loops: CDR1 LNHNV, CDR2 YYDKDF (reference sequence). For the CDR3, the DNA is TGTGCCACCAGCAGAGAGGCCCGGGACGAGCAGTACTTC. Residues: CATSREARDEQYF.

The CDR3 DNA reads TGTGCCAGCAGTTTCGCAGGGGGCTTAGGGACTGAAGCTTTCTTT. This sequence encodes CASSFAGGLGTEAFF. The chain joins TRBV12-3 or TRBV12-4 to TRBJ1-1, with TRBD1 matching 8 bases. V lost 3 bases to trimming and J lost 5 bases; unmatched junction nucleotides: 8. There are 15 residues in the CDR3.

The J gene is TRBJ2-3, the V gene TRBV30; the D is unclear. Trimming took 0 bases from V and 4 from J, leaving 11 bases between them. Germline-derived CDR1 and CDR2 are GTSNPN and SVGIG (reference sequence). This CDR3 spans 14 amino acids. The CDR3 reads CAWSVVEWADTQYF. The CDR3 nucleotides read TGTGCCTGGAGTGTTGTGGAGTGGGCAGATACGCAGTATTTT.

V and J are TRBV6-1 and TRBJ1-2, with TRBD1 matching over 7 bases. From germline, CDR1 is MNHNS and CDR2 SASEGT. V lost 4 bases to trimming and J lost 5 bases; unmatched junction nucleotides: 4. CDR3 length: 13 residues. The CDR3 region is CASSGGQLYGYTF. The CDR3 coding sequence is TGTGCCAGCAGTGGGGGACAGCTGTATGGCTACACCTTC.

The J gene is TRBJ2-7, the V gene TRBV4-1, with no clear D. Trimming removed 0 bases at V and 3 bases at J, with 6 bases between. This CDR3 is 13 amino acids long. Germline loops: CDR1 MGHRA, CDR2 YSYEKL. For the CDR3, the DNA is TGCGCCAGCAGCCAAGAGGTGGTCTACGAGCAGTACTTC. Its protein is CASSQEVVYEQYF.

The CDR3 sequence is CASSSPGHLYGYTF. CDR3 sequence (DNA): TGTGCCAGTAGTTCACCGGGACACCTCTATGGCTACACCTTC. The rearrangement joins TRBV19 to TRBJ1-2; TRBD1 might be the D (6 bases). The CDR3 is 14 residues long. Trimming took off 5 bases at V and 4 bases at J, with 14 bases between the two ends. Germline loops: CDR1 LNHDA, CDR2 SQIVND (reference sequence).

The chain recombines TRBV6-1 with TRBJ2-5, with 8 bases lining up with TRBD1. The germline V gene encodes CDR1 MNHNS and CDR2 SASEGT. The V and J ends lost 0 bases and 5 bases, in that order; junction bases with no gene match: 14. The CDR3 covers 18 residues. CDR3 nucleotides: TGTGCCAGCAGTGAAGCCAACGGAGTCAGGACAGGGTGGGAGACCCAGTACTTC. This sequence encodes CASSEANGVRTGWETQYF.

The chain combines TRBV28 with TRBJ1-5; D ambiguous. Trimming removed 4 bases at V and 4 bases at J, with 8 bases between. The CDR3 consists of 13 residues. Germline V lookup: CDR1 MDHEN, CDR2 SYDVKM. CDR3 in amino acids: CASSYPGNQPQHF. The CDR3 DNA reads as TGTGCCAGCAGTTATCCTGGGAATCAGCCCCAGCATTTT.

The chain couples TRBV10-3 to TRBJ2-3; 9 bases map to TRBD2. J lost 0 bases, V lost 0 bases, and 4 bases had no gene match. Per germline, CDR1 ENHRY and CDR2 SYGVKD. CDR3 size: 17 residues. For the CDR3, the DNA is TGTGCCATCAGTGAGTCATTAGCGGGAGCTAGCACAGATACGCAGTATTTT. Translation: CAISESLAGASTDTQYF.

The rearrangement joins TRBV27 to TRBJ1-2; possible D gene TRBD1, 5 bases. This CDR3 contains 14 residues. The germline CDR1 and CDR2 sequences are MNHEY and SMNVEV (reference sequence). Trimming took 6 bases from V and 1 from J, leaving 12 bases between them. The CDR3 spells CASSLGPLNYGYTF. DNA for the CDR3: TGTGCCAGCAGCCTGGGACCCCTTAACTATGGCTACACCTTC.

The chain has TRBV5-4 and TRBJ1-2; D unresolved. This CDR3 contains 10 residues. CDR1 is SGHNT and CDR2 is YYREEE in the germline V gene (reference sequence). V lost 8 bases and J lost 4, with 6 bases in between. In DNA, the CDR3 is TGTGCCAGTTGGGCCTATGGCTACACCTTC. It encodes CASWAYGYTF.

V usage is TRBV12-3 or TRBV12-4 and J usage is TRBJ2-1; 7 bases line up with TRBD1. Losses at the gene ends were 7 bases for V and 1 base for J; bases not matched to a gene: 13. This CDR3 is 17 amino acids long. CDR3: CASTDRRQGVSYNEQFF. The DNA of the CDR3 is TGTGCCAGCACCGATAGAAGGCAGGGGGTTTCCTACAATGAGCAGTTCTTC.

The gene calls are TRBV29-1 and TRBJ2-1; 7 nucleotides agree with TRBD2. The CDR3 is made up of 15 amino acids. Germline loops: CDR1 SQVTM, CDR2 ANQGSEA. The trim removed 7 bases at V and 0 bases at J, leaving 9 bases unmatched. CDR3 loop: CSAPLADLSYNEQFF. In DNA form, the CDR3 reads TGCAGCGCTCCGCTAGCGGACCTCTCCTACAATGAGCAGTTCTTC.